This T cell receptor beta chain was identified during a study of T cells in Graves' hyperthyroidism and ophthalmopathy (dated by TCRdb to between 2018 and 2021). For the study in its entirety: TCR V-J signatures able to tell the groups apart were searched for in a discovery cohort of 90 to 100 patients, of whom 40 to 45 had Graves' ophthalmopathy and 55 to 65 had stable Graves' hyperthyroidism. The 100 discovery patients were divided at random into training and test sets in a 7:3 ratio. Thyroid tissue and blood T-cell repertoires from over 5 Graves' hyperthyroidism patients were also compared in the study. Whether ophthalmopathy could be predicted prospectively was tested in an independent validation cohort made up of under 20 hyperthyroidism patients plus 17 patients who later progressed to ophthalmopathy. The paper describes TCR Vbeta CDR3 sequencing of 135 peripheral blood samples, made up of about 41 ophthalmopathy patients, over 70 hyperthyroidism patients and 17 progressor patients. Once sampling was done, hyperthyroidism patients were given methimazole at a starting dose of 30 mg daily, whereas ophthalmopathy patients were given high-dose intravenous methylprednisolone.

For this clonotype: What this receptor recognizes is not known. Per-base qualities were not stored, and no clone one base away is much larger.

The CDR3 covers 15 residues, taking in both the cysteine and the phenylalanine. The DNA shown is the 45-base CDR3, in frame from base 1. Trimming accounts for 3 bases at V and 5 bases at J, while the number of junction bases matched to no gene is 6. According to the germline V gene, CDR1 reads SGHVS and CDR2 reads FNYEAQ. Amplification of TCR beta CDR3 regions was carried out from RNA transcripts. For the first round of RT-PCR on the TCR CDR3, the HTBI primer set was used together with the Qiagen OneStep RT-PCR kit. A second multiplex PCR round built the libraries, followed by size selection and purification. Sequencing of the libraries was done on an Illumina HiSeq2000 using paired-end 100 bp reads. For the original study's pipeline: SOAPnuke was used to process the raw data, with reads discarded if the reads contained adapters or uncalled bases, had a mean Phred below 15, or lacked an exact constant-primer or identifier match. COPE v1.2.5 was used to merge the high-quality paired reads, and each unique nucleotide sequence was defined as a clonotype. MiTCR v1.1 was used to align clonotypes to the IMGT TRBV, TRBD and TRBJ reference segments. Analysis was restricted to V-J combinations with a frequency above 0.0001, which covered about 99% of repertoires. A TCS score was defined as the ratio between F50 (clonal expansion) and ExV (chaos), using BLOSUM62-based TCRdist between CDR3 peptides within each V-J. Welch's t-statistics and random forest reduced just over 500 V-J features to 10 to 15, which were used in a naive Bayes classifier (R e1071). Thyroid-blood repertoire similarity was quantified with the Morisita-Horn index. TCRdb cleaned the public reads at Q25 with fastp, built clones with MiXCR and kept in-frame beta chains. Each CDR3 protein appears once, grouped with its most common genes and DNA. V and J calls and clone size were set by TCRdb, not the authors. The sample has roughly 570,000 distinct CDR3 sequences on record, 35% to 55% of them singletons. In total, the top ten clones hold under 20% of the sample.

The study excluded patients with uncontrolled infections, other autoimmune diseases, pregnancy or lactation. Diagnoses relied on clinical symptoms, serum thyroxine and TRAb, thyroid ultrasound and orbital computed tomography. Total RNA was extracted using Trizol reagent, and RNA quality was assessed on an Agilent 2100 Bioanalyzer. On the study overall, not on this receptor specifically: In validation, the model predicted progression to ophthalmopathy a median of roughly 6.1 months before onset, with over 55% sensitivity and about 72% specificity. A 13 V-J signature model separated ophthalmopathy from stable hyperthyroidism, with around 90% sensitivity and approximately 81% specificity in cross-validation and 80%/75% in testing. Sample size was not statistically predetermined, and investigators were not blinded to group allocation. Blood samples also contained most of the expanded thyroid clonotypes (frequency above 0.001), which suggests that blood repertoires may reflect thyroid immune responses.

The sequencing input was peripheral blood or thyroid tissue (not recorded which). The V and J genes are TRBV7-6 and TRBJ1-4, with 7 junctional bases fitting TRBD1. This clonotype was obtained from an adult woman with Graves' disease, either hyperthyroidism or ophthalmopathy (not recorded which). The nucleotides are TGTGCCAGCAGCTTGCCGACAGGGCAGAATGAAAAACTGTTTTTT. Translated, it reads CASSLPTGQNEKLFF.